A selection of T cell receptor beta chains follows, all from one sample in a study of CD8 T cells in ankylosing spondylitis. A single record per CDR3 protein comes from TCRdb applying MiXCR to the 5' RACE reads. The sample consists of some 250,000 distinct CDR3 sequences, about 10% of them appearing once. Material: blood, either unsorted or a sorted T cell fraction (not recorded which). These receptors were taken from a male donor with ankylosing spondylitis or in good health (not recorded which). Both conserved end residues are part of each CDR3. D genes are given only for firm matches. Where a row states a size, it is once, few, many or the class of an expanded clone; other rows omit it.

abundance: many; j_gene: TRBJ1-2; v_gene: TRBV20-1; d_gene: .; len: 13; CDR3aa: CASMVHGIYGYTF; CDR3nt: TGTGCATCGATGGTCCACGGGATCTATGGCTACACCTTC
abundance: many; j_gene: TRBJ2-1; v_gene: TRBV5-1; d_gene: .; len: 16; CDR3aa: CASSLEGMTRKNEQFF; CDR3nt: TGCGCCAGCAGCTTGGAGGGTATGACCCGCAAGAATGAGCAGTTCTTC
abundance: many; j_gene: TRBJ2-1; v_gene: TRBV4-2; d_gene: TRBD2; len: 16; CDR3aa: CASSQDSGGGSNEQFF; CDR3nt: TGTGCCAGCAGCCAAGATAGCGGGGGGGGTTCCAATGAGCAGTTCTTC
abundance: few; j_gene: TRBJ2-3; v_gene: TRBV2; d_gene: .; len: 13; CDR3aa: CASSTGHRDTQYF; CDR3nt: TGTGCCAGCAGCACGGGACACCGAGATACGCAGTATTTT
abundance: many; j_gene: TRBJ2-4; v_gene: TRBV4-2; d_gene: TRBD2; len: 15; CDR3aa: CASSPGGGSKNIQYF; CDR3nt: TGTGCCAGCTCCCCGGGAGGGGGGTCCAAAAACATTCAGTACTTC
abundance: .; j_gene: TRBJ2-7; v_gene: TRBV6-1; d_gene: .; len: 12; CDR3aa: CVGDAKKYEQYF; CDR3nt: TGTGTGGGGGACGCGAAGAAATACGAGCAGTACTTC
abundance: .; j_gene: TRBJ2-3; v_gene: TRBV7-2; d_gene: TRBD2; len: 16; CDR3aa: CASSFGLAGPGDTQYF; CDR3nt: TGTGCCAGCAGCTTCGGACTAGCGGGACCTGGGGATACGCAGTATTTT
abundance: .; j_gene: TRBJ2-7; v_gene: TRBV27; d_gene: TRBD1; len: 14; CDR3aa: CASSPLGTAYEQYF; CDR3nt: TGTGCCAGCAGTCCACTGGGGACAGCCTACGAGCAGTACTTC
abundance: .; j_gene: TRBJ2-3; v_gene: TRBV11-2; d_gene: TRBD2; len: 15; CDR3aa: CASSFTSVNTDTQYF; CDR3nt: TGTGCCAGCAGCTTCACTAGCGTGAACACAGATACGCAGTATTTT
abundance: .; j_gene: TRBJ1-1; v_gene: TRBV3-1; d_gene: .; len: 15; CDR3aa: CASSQDYGPKGEAFF; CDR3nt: TGTGCCAGCAGCCAAGATTACGGCCCAAAAGGTGAAGCTTTCTTT
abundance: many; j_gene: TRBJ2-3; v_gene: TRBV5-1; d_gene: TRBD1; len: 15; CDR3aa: CASRTGTGGPDTQYF; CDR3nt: TGCGCCAGCCGAACCGGGACAGGGGGCCCAGATACGCAGTATTTT
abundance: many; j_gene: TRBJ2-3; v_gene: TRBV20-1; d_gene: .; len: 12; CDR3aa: CSAREPRGTQYF; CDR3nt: TGCAGTGCTAGGGAGCCCAGGGGTACGCAGTATTTT
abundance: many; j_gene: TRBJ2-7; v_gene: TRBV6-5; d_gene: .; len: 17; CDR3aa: CASSYSGDEGVPYEQYF; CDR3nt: TGTGCCAGCAGTTACTCGGGGGATGAGGGAGTCCCCTACGAGCAGTACTTC
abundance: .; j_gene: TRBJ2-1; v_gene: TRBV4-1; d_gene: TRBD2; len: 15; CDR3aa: CASSFRLAGDNEQFF; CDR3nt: TGCGCCAGCAGCTTCCGACTAGCGGGGGACAATGAGCAGTTCTTC
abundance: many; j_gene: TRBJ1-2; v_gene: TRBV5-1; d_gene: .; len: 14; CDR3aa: CASSLGTADYGYTF; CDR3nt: TGCGCCAGCAGCTTGGGTACAGCAGACTATGGCTACACCTTC
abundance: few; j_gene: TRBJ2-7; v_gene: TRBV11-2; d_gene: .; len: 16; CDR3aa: CASSLFREDTSYEQYF; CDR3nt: TGTGCCAGCAGCTTGTTTAGGGAGGACACCTCCTACGAGCAGTACTTC
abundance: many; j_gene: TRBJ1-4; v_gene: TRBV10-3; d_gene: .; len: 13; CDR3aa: CASGQTTNEKLFF; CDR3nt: TGTGCCTCCGGGCAGACAACTAATGAAAAACTGTTTTTT
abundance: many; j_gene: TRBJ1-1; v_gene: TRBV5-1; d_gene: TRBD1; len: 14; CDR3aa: CASSQGTANTEAFF; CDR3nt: TGCGCCAGCAGCCAAGGGACAGCCAACACTGAAGCTTTCTTT
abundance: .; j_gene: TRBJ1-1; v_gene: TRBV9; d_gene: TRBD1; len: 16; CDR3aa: CASSVRETGMNTEAFF; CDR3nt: TGTGCCAGCAGCGTAAGGGAGACAGGGATGAACACTGAAGCTTTCTTT
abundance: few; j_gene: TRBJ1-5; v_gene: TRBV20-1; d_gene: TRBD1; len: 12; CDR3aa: CSANQGGRPQHF; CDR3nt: TGCAGTGCTAACCAGGGGGGGCGGCCCCAGCATTTT
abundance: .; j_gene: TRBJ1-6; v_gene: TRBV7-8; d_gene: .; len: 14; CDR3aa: CASSSPRGLGPLHF; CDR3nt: TGTGCCAGCAGCTCCCCTCGCGGTCTGGGACCCCTCCACTTT
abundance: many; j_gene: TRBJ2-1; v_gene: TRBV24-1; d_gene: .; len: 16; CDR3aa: CATSDSETEINNEQFF; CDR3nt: TGTGCCACCAGTGATTCCGAGACAGAAATTAACAATGAGCAGTTCTTC
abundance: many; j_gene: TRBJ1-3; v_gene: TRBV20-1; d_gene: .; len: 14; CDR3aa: CSARVGGSGNTIYF; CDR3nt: TGCAGTGCTAGAGTGGGGGGCTCTGGAAACACCATATATTTT
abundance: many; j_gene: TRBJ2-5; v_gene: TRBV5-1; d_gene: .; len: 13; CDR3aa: CASSLALGETQYF; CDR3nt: TGCGCCAGCAGCTTGGCACTGGGGGAGACCCAGTACTTC
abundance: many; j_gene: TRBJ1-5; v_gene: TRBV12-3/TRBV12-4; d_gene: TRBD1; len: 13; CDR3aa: CASSTGGHQPQHF; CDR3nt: TGTGCCAGCAGTACAGGGGGGCATCAGCCCCAGCATTTT
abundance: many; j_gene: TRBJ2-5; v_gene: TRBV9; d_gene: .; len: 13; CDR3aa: CASSVGGDETQYF; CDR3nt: TGTGCCAGCAGCGTAGGGGGAGATGAGACCCAGTACTTC
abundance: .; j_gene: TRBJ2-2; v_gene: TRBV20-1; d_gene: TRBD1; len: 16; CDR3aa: CSARSDREVETGELFF; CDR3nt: TGCAGTGCTAGAAGCGACAGGGAAGTAGAGACCGGGGAGCTGTTTTTT
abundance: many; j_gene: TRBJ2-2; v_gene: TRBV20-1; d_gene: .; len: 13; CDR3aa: CSASAKNTGELFF; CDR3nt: TGCAGTGCTAGTGCCAAGAACACCGGGGAGCTGTTTTTT
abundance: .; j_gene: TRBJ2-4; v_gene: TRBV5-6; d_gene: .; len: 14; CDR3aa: CAGFKWGGENIQYF; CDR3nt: TGTGCCGGATTTAAGTGGGGTGGGGAAAACATTCAGTACTTC
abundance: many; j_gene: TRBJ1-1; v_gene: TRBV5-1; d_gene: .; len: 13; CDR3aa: CASSRGGNTEAFF; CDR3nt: TGCGCCAGTAGCCGGGGGGGGAACACTGAAGCTTTCTTT
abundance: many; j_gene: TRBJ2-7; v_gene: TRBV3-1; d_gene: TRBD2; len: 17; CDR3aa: CASSQGLAGDIAYEQYF; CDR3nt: TGTGCCAGCAGCCAAGGACTAGCGGGGGATATTGCCTACGAGCAGTACTTC
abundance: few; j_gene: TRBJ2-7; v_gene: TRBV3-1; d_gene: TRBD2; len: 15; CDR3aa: CASSQASAGGDEQYF; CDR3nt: TGTGCCAGCAGCCAAGCGTCGGCCGGGGGGGACGAGCAGTACTTC
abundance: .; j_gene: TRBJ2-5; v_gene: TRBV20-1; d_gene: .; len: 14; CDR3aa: CSAPGGNRQETQYF; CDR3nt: TGCAGTGCTCCTGGGGGGAACCGCCAAGAGACCCAGTACTTC